This TCR beta chain was documented in a study of T cell responses to AZD1222 COVID-19 vaccine. This CDR3 is built from 17 residues. V dropped 1 base and J dropped 0 bases, with 10 bases sitting between them. Germline loops: CDR1 SGHAT, CDR2 FQNNGV. The assay was immunoSEQ multiplex PCR, and TCRdb's table has in-frame clones only and misses some. The sample consists of about 150,000 clones, around 84% of them appearing once. This TCR was sampled from an adult in good health. V is TRBV11-2 and J is TRBJ1-6, with D possibly TRBD1 on 5 matching bases. The input for sequencing was peripheral blood, taken on day 0 of AZD1222 vaccination. CDR3 coding DNA: TGTGCCAGCAGCTTAGTGGGACGGAGCTCCTATAATTCACCCCTCCACTTT. Its protein is CASSLVGRSSYNSPLHF. The entire variable domain, with the rest obtained from reference TRBV11-2 and TRBJ1-6, is as follows: EAGVAQSPRYKIIEKRQSVAFWCNPISGHATLYWYQQILGQGPKLLIQFQNNGVVDDSQLPKDRFSAERLKGVDSTLKIQPAKLEDSAVYLCASSLVGRSSYNSPLHFGNGTRLTVT.